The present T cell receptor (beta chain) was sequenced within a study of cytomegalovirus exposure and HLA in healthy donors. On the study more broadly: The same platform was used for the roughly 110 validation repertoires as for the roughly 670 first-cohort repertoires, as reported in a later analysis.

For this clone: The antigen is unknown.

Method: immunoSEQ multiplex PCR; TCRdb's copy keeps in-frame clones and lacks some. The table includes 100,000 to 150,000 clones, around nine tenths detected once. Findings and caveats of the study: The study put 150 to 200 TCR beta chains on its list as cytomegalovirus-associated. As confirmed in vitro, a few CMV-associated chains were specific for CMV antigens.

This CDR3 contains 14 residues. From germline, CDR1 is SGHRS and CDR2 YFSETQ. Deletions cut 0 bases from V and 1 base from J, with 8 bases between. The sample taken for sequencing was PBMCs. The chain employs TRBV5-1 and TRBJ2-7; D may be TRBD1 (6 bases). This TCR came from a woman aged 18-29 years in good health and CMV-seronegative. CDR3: CASSLGQASYEQYF. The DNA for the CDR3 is TGCGCCAGCAGCTTGGGACAGGCTTCCTACGAGCAGTACTTC.